This T cell receptor (beta chain) is from a study of a mutant IDH1 vaccine in newly diagnosed glioma. Time point described: week 35, safety follow-up. Doses consisted of 300 ug of mutant IDH1 20-mer peptide each, paired with topical imiquimod. Repertoires were generated with immunoSEQ multiplex PCR, while TCRdb's copy carries only in-frame clones and drops some. The sample holds about 68,000 clones, 84% seen once. The CDR3 runs to 16 residues. CDR1 and CDR2 from the germline V gene are KGHSH and LQKENI. V lost 2 bases to trimming and J lost 4 bases, with 17 bases between them. Turning to this clone: The antigen remains undetermined.

The chain employs TRBV18 and TRBJ1-2; D gene unclear. The specimen comprised PBMCs, sampled from a glioma patient whose treatment included an IDH1 peptide vaccine. The source is a young man with glioma. The CDR3 is CASSPLSGEAIYGYTF. CDR3 sequence (DNA): TGTGCCAGCTCACCATTATCGGGTGAAGCAATCTATGGCTACACCTTC.